This T cell receptor beta chain was retrieved from a study of regulatory and conventional T cells in RAG deficiency. TCRdb's table, derived via immunoSEQ multiplex PCR, lists solely in-frame clones and lacks some. The data hold roughly 8,500 clones, with approximately 93% observed a single time. CDR1 and CDR2 (germline): GTSNPN, SVGIG (reference sequence). CDR3 size: 13 residues. Genomic DNA came from blood regulatory T cells gated CD4+ CD25-high CD127-low. These sequences were also reported in another study, on regulatory T cells. From that study: The PCR used 52 TRBV and 13 TRBJ primers. Patient repertoires had restricted TRB V-J pairs and skewed V and J usage, most in Tregs.

V is TRBV30 and J is TRBJ2-5; 12 bases are a match to TRBD1. The DNA matches TRBJ2-7 better at its end, which makes the J call doubtful. Sequencing input: CD127- CD25+ CD4+ Tregs sorted from blood. The sequence derives from a human donor in good health. The CDR3 spells CAFGTGGPYEQYF. CDR3 coding DNA: TGTGCCTTCGGGACAGGGGGCCCCTACGAGCAGTACTTC.